Listed below are T cell receptor beta chains from one sample, sequenced in a study of shared clonotypes between healthy human individuals. This table comes from immunoSEQ multiplex PCR, and its TCRdb copy is limited to in-frame clones, with some not included. The data show 2,500,000 or so clones, about nine tenths seen once. What was sequenced was naive CD4+ T cells from PBMCs. The receptors were sampled from a man younger than 30 in good health. Some clones in this sample may be carry-over from other donors' samples. The CDR3 runs from the conserved cysteine through the conserved F or W. Fields, in order: clone size, J gene, V gene, CDR3 protein. The listing skips clone size in some rows; elsewhere it reads once, few, many or a size class.

clone_size: .
j_call: TRBJ2-2
v_call: TRBV6-5
cdr3_aa: CASSYPRDAGELFF

clone_size: few
j_call: TRBJ1-5
v_call: TRBV5-5
cdr3_aa: CASRLQFNQPQHF

clone_size: .
j_call: TRBJ2-7
v_call: TRBV5-1
cdr3_aa: CASSSRWAGGAYEQYF

clone_size: .
j_call: TRBJ2-7
v_call: TRBV6-5
cdr3_aa: CASSYRLEGDYEQYF

clone_size: .
j_call: TRBJ1-4
v_call: TRBV30
cdr3_aa: CAWSGQGQFNEKLFF

clone_size: .
j_call: TRBJ1-1
v_call: TRBV7-9
cdr3_aa: CASSLNRGGSTEAFF

clone_size: .
j_call: TRBJ2-2
v_call: TRBV2
cdr3_aa: CASRGPRTGELFF

clone_size: .
j_call: TRBJ2-7
v_call: TRBV28
cdr3_aa: CASSFSRASGYEQYF

clone_size: once
j_call: TRBJ1-1
v_call: TRBV5-1
cdr3_aa: CASMRGQTNTEAFF

clone_size: few
j_call: TRBJ1-1
v_call: TRBV29-1
cdr3_aa: CSVEPRVADTEAFF

clone_size: .
j_call: TRBJ1-5
v_call: TRBV28
cdr3_aa: CASSSPGRGDQPQHF

clone_size: .
j_call: TRBJ2-7
v_call: TRBV2
cdr3_aa: CASSDGQGSYEQYF

clone_size: .
j_call: TRBJ2-2
v_call: TRBV6-6
cdr3_aa: CASSYSVQAGGVFF

clone_size: .
j_call: TRBJ1-1
v_call: TRBV2
cdr3_aa: CASSPLPEAFF

clone_size: .
j_call: TRBJ2-2
v_call: TRBV9
cdr3_aa: CASSLNTGELFF

clone_size: .
j_call: TRBJ2-1
v_call: TRBV5-1
cdr3_aa: CASSPVPGLAGMVGNEQFF

clone_size: .
j_call: TRBJ2-7
v_call: TRBV25-1
cdr3_aa: CASSAMDSVREQYF

clone_size: once
j_call: TRBJ2-5
v_call: TRBV28
cdr3_aa: CASSLAGALQETQYF

clone_size: .
j_call: TRBJ2-2
v_call: TRBV6-1
cdr3_aa: CASSEAVIAGVRPRGELFF

clone_size: .
j_call: TRBJ2-1
v_call: TRBV7-3
cdr3_aa: CASSLTGFVTGTYNEQFF

clone_size: .
j_call: TRBJ2-7
v_call: TRBV28
cdr3_aa: CASSGYEQYF

clone_size: .
j_call: TRBJ2-7
v_call: TRBV6-6
cdr3_aa: CASSATTGGAPYEQYF

clone_size: .
j_call: TRBJ2-5
v_call: TRBV4-1
cdr3_aa: CASSQDRLGRETQYF

clone_size: .
j_call: TRBJ2-1
v_call: TRBV5-1
cdr3_aa: CASSYTGASEQFF

clone_size: .
j_call: TRBJ2-5
v_call: TRBV29-1
cdr3_aa: CSVDSGETQYF

clone_size: .
j_call: TRBJ2-5
v_call: TRBV7-6
cdr3_aa: CASSEGQRARETQYF

clone_size: .
j_call: TRBJ1-3
v_call: TRBV29-1
cdr3_aa: CSVAKSQGGNTIYF

clone_size: .
j_call: TRBJ2-7
v_call: TRBV28
cdr3_aa: CASSATGALSYEQYF

clone_size: .
j_call: TRBJ1-1
v_call: TRBV7-2
cdr3_aa: CASSFRVATEAFF

clone_size: .
j_call: TRBJ2-2
v_call: TRBV9
cdr3_aa: CASSSPPGQGVYTGELFF

clone_size: .
j_call: TRBJ2-7
v_call: TRBV10-3
cdr3_aa: CATRQEPSYEQYF